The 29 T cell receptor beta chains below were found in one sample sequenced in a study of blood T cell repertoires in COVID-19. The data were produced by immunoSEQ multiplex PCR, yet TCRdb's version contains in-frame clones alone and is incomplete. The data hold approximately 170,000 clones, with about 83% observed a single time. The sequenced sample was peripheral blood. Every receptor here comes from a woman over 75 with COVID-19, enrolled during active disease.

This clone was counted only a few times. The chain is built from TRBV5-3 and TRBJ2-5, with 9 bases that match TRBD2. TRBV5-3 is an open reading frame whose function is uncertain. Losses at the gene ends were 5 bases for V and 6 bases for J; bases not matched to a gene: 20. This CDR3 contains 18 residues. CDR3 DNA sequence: TGTGCCAGAAGTTACCTCGCGGGAGGGCCCTGTGAAGATAAGACCCAGTACTTC. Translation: CARSYLAGGPCEDKTQYF.

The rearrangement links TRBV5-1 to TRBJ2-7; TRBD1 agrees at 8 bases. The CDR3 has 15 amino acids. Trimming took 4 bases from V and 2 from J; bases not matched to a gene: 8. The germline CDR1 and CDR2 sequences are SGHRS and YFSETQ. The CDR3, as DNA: TGCGCCAGCAGCCCCGGGACAGGCCTAACCTACGAGCAGTACTTC. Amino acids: CASSPGTGLTYEQYF. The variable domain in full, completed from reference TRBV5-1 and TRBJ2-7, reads KAGVTQTPRYLIKTRGQQVTLSCSPISGHRSVSWYQQTPGQGLQFLFEYFSETQRNKGNFPGRFSGRQFSNSRSEMNVSTLELGDSALYLCASSPGTGLTYEQYFGPGTRLTVT.

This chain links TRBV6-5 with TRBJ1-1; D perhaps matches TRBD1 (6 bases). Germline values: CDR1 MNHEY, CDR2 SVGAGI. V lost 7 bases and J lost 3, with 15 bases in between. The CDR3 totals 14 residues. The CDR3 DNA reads TGTGCCAGCAAGAGGGGGGAGGGGGACACTGAAGCTTTCTTT. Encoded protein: CASKRGEGDTEAFF.

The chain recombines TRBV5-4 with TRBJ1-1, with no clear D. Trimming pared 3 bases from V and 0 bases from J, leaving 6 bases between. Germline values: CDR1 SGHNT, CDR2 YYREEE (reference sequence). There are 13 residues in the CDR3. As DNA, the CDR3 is TGTGCCAGCAGCTCGTTTATGAACACTGAAGCTTTCTTT. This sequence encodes CASSSFMNTEAFF.

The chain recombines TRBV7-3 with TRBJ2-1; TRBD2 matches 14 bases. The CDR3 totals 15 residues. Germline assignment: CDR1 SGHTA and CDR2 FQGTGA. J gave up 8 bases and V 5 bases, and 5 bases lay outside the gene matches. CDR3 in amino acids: CASSPGLAGVDEQFF. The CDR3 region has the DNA TGTGCCAGCAGCCCGGGACTAGCGGGAGTGGATGAGCAGTTCTTC. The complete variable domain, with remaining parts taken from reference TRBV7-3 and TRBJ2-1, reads GAGVSQTPSNKVTEKGKYVELRCDPISGHTALYWYRQSLGQGPEFLIYFQGTGAADDSGLPNDRFFAVRPEGSVSTLKIQRTERGDSAVYLCASSPGLAGVDEQFFGPGTRLTVL.

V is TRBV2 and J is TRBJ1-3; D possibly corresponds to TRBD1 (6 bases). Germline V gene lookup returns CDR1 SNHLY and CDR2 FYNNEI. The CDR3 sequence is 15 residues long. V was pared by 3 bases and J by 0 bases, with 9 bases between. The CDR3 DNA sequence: TGTGCCAGCAGTGACAGGGGCGGCTCTGGAAACACCATATATTTT. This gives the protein CASSDRGGSGNTIYF.

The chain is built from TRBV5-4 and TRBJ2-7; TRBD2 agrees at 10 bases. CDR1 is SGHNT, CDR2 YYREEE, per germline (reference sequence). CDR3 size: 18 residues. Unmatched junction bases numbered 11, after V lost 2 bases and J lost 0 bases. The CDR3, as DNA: TGTGCCAGCAGCTTTCTTATGACTAGCGGGTGGAGCTCCTACGAGCAGTACTTC. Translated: CASSFLMTSGWSSYEQYF. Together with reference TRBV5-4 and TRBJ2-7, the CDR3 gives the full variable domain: ETGVTQSPTHLIKTRGQQVTLRCSSQSGHNTVSWYQQALGQGPQFIFQYYREEENGRGNFPPRFSGLQFPNYSSELNVNALELDDSALYLCASSFLMTSGWSSYEQYFGPGTRLTVT.

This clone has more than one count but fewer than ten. The CDR3 sequence is CASRVAGGKDTQYF. Here the CDR3 DNA reads TGTGCCAGCAGGGTAGCGGGGGGTAAGGATACGCAGTATTTT. This chain joins TRBV6-5 and TRBJ2-3, with 10 bases lining up with TRBD2. V was pared by 6 bases and J by 6 bases, with 6 bases of the junction left unmatched. Germline CDR1 reads MNHEY; CDR2 reads SVGAGI. The CDR3 has 14 residues.

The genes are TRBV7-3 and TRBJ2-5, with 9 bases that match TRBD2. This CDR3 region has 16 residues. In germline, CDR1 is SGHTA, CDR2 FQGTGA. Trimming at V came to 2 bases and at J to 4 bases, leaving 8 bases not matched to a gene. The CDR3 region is CASSLGLAGIGETQYF. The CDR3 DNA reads TGTGCCAGCAGCTTAGGGCTAGCGGGGATAGGAGAGACCCAGTACTTC.

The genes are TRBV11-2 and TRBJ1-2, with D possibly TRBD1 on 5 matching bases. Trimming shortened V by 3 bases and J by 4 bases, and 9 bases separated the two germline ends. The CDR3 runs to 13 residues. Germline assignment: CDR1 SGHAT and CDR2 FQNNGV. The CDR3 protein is CASSLTDFYGYTF. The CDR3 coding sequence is TGTGCCAGCAGCTTGACAGATTTCTATGGCTACACCTTC.

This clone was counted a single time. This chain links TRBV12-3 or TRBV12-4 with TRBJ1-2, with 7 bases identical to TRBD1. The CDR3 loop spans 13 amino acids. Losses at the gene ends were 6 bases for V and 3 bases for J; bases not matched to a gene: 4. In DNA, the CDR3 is TGTGCCAGCAGATCGGGGACAGACTATGGCTACACCTTC. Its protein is CASRSGTDYGYTF.

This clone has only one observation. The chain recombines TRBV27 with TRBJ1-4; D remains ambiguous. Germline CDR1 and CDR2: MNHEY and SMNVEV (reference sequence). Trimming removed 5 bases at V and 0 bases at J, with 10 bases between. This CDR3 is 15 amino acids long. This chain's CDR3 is CASSKRGTTNEKLFF. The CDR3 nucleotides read TGTGCCAGCAGTAAACGGGGAACAACTAATGAAAAACTGTTTTTT.

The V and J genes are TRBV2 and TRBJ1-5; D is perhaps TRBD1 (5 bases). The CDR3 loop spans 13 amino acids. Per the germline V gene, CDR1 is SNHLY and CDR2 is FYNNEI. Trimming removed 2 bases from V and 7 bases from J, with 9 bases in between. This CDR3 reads CASSEQGVQPQHF. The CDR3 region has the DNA TGTGCCAGCAGTGAACAGGGTGTGCAGCCCCAGCATTTT.

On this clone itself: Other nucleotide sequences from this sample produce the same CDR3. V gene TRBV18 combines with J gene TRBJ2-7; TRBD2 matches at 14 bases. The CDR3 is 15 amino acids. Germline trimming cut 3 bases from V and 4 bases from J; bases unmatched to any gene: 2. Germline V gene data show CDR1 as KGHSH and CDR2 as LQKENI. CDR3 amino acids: CASSPRTSGRYEQYF. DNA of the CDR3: TGTGCCAGCTCACCTAGGACTAGCGGGAGGTACGAGCAGTACTTC.

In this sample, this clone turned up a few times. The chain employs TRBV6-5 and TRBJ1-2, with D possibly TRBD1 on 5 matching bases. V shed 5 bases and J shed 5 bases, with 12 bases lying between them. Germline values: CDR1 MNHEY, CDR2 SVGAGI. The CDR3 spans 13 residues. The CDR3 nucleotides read TGTGCCAGCAGTCGCCAGGGCCCGTATGGCTACACCTTC. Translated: CASSRQGPYGYTF.

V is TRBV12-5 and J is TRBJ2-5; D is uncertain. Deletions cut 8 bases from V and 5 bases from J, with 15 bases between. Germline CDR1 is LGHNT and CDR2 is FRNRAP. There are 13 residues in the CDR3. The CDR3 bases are TGTGCTAGTTCCTTCCAGTCGAAGGAGACCCAGTACTTC. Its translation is CASSFQSKETQYF.

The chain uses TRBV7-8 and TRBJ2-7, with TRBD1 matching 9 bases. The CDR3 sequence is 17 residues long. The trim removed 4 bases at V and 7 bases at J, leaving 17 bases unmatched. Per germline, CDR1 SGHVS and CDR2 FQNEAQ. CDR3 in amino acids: CASSSDYRDRERGEQYF. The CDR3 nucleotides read TGTGCCAGCAGCTCTGACTACCGGGACAGGGAACGCGGAGAGCAGTACTTC.

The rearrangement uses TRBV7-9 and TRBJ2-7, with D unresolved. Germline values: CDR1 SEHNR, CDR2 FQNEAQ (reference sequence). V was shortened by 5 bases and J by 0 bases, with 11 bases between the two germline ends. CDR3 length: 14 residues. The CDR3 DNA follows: TGTGCCAGCAGCATAGACGTCAGCTCCTACGAGCAGTACTTC. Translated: CASSIDVSSYEQYF. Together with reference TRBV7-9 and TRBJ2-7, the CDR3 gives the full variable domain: DTGVSQNPRHKITKRGQNVTFRCDPISEHNRLYWYRQTLGQGPEFLTYFQNEAQLEKSRLLSDRFSAERPKGSFSTLEIQRTEQGDSAMYLCASSIDVSSYEQYFGPGTRLTVT.

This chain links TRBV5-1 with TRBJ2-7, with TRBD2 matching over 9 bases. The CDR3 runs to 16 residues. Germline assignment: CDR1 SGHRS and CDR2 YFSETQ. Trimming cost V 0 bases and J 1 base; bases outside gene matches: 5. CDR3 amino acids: CASSLVAGGGSYEQYF. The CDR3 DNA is TGCGCCAGCAGCTTGGTGGCGGGAGGGGGATCCTACGAGCAGTACTTC.

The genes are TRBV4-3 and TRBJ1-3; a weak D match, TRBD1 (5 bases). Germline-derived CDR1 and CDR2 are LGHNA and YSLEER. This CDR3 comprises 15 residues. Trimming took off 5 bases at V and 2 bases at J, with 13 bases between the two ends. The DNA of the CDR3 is TGCGCCAGCAGCATCATCGGGGGAGCTGGAAACACCATATATTTT. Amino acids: CASSIIGGAGNTIYF.

The CDR3 reads CASSFVPGQETQYF. The CDR3 DNA is TGTGCCAGCAGCTTTGTCCCCGGTCAAGAGACCCAGTACTTC. The chain uses TRBV7-2 and TRBJ2-5; no reliable D call. Trimming took 3 bases from V and 2 from J, leaving 10 bases between them. The CDR3 contains 14 residues. Germline CDR1 reads SGHTA; CDR2 reads FQGNSA.

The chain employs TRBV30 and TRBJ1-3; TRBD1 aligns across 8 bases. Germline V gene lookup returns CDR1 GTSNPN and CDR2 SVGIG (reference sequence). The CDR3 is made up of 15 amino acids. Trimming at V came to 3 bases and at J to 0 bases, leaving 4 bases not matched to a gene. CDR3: CAWRHRGFSGNTIYF. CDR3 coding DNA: TGTGCCTGGAGGCACAGGGGGTTCTCTGGAAACACCATATATTTT.

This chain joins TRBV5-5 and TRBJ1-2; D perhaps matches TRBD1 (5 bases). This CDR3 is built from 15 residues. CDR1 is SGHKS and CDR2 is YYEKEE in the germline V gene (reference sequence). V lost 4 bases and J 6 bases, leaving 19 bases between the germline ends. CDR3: CASSREGIGGDGYTF. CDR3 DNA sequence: TGTGCCAGCAGCCGCGAGGGGATCGGCGGGGATGGCTACACCTTC.

In DNA, the CDR3 is TGTGCCATCAGGTCGGACGGGGACAGGGGAAACTACAATGAGCAGTTCTTC. This codes for CAIRSDGDRGNYNEQFF. The chain combines TRBV10-3 with TRBJ2-1; 10 bases are shared with TRBD1. With 6 bases clipped from V and 3 bases from J, the junction kept 11 bases outside the gene matches. Looked up from germline, CDR1 is ENHRY and CDR2 is SYGVKD. The CDR3 is made up of 17 amino acids.

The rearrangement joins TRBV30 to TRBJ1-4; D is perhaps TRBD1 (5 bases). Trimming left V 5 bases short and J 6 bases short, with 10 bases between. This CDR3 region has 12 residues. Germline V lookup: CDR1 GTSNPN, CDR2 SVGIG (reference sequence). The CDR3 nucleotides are TGTGCCTGGGGGGGGGACTATGAAAAACTGTTTTTT. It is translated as CAWGGDYEKLFF.

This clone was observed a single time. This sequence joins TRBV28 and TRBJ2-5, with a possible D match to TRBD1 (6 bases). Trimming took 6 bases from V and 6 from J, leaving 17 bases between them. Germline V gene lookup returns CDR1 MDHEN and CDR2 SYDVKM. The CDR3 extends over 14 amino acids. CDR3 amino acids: CASSFRGRRKTQYF. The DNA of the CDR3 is TGTGCCAGCAGCTTCAGGGGACGCCGGAAGACCCAGTACTTC. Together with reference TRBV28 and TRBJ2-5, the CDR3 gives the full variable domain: DVKVTQSSRYLVKRTGEKVFLECVQDMDHENMFWYRQDPGLGLRLIYFSYDVKMKEKGDIPEGYSVSREKKERFSLILESASTNQTSMYLCASSFRGRRKTQYFGPGTRLLVL.

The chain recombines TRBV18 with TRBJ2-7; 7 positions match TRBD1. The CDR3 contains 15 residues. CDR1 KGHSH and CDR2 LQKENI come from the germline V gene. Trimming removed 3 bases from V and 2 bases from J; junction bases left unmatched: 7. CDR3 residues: CASSPLSQGPYEQYF. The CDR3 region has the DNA TGTGCCAGCTCACCGTTGTCACAGGGGCCCTACGAGCAGTACTTC.

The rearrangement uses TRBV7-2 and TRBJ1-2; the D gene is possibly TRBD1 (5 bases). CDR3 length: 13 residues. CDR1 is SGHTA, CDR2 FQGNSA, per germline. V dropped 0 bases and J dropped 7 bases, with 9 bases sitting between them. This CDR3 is CASSLAQGAGYTF. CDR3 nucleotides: TGTGCCAGCAGCTTAGCGCAAGGGGCTGGCTACACCTTC.

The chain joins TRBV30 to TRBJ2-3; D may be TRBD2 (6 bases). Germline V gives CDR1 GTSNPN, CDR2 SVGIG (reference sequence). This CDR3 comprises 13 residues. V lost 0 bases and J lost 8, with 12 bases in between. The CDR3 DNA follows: TGTGCCTGGAGTGTACGTGGTAGCGGTACGCAGTATTTT. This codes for CAWSVRGSGTQYF.